The present T cell receptor beta chain was sequenced within a study of cytomegalovirus exposure and HLA in healthy donors. To note about this clone: The antigen is not known.

The PCR was carried out with 60 Vbeta primers and 13 Jbeta primers. The table came from immunoSEQ multiplex PCR; TCRdb's copy has only in-frame clones and leaves some out. Among about 190,000 clones listed, approximately 86% were seen once. Study findings and constraints: The study put some 160 TCR beta chains on its list as cytomegalovirus-associated. Prediction of most subjects' HLA-A and HLA-B alleles by TCR beta sequences was reportedly accurate. Reportedly, diagnosis of cytomegalovirus status by the classifier showed high specificity and sensitivity.

CDR3 length: 15 residues. The germline V gene encodes CDR1 SGHAT and CDR2 FQNNGV. With 1 base clipped from V and 3 bases from J, the junction kept 3 bases outside the gene matches. Material for sequencing was PBMCs. The chain uses TRBV11-2 and TRBJ2-1; TRBD2 aligns across 7 bases. This sequence originates from a young woman in good health and CMV-seronegative. In DNA form, the CDR3 reads TGTGCCAGCAGCTTAGGCGGGGGAGACTACAATGAGCAGTTCTTC. This codes for CASSLGGGDYNEQFF.